The TCR beta chain described here comes from a study of blood T cell repertoires in COVID-19. TCRdb's table, derived via immunoSEQ multiplex PCR, lists solely in-frame clones and lacks some. The sample has around 210,000 clones, around four fifths seen once. V was pared by 1 base and J by 3 bases, with 3 bases of the junction left unmatched. The CDR3 is made up of 15 amino acids. Germline V lookup: CDR1 KGHSH, CDR2 LQKENI. This clone was counted once. The sequence came from a man between 60 and 70 years old with COVID-19, enrolled during active disease. Specimen: peripheral blood. The chain links TRBV18 to TRBJ1-5, with 7 bases matching TRBD1. CDR3 region: CASSPQGAFNQPQHF. In DNA form, the CDR3 reads TGTGCCAGCTCACCACAGGGGGCCTTCAATCAGCCCCAGCATTTT. Together with reference TRBV18 and TRBJ1-5, the CDR3 gives the full variable domain: NAGVMQNPRHLVRRRGQEARLRCSPMKGHSHVYWYRQLPEEGLKFMVYLQKENIIDESGMPKERFSAEFPKEGPSILRIQQVVRGDSAAYFCASSPQGAFNQPQHFGDGTRLSIL.